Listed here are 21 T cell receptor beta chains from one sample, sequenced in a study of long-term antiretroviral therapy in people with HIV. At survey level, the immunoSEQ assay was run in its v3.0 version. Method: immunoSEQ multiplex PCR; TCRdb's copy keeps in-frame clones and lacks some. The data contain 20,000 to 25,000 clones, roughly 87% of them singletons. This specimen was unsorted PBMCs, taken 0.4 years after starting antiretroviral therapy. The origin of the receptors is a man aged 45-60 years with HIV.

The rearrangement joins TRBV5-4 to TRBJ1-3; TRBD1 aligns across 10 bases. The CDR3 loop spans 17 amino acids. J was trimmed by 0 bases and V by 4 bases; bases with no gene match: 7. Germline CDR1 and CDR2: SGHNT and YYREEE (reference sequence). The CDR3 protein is CASSPDRGVSSGNTIYF. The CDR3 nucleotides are TGTGCCAGCAGCCCGGACAGGGGGGTCAGCTCTGGAAACACCATATATTTT. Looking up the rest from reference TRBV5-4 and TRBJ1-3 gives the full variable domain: ETGVTQSPTHLIKTRGQQVTLRCSSQSGHNTVSWYQQALGQGPQFIFQYYREEENGRGNFPPRFSGLQFPNYSSELNVNALELDDSALYLCASSPDRGVSSGNTIYFGEGSWLTVV.

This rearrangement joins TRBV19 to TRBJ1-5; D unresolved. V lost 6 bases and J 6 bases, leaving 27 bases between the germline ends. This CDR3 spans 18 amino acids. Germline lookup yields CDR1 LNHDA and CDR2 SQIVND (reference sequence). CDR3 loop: CASSPQEGSRLMGQPQHF. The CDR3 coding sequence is TGTGCCAGTAGCCCCCAAGAGGGTTCGAGGCTTATGGGTCAGCCCCAGCATTTT.

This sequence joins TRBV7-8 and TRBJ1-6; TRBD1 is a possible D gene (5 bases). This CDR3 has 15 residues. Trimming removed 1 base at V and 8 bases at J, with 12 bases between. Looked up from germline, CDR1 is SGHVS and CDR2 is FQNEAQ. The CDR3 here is CASSLETGPYSPLHF. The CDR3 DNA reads TGTGCCAGCAGCTTAGAAACAGGTCCTTATTCACCCCTCCACTTT.

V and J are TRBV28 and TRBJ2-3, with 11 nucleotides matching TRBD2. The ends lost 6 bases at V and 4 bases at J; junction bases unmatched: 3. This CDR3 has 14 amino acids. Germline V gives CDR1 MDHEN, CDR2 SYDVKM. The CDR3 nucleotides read TGTGCCAGCAGGGATAGCGGGGGGGCAGATACGCAGTATTTT. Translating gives CASRDSGGADTQYF.

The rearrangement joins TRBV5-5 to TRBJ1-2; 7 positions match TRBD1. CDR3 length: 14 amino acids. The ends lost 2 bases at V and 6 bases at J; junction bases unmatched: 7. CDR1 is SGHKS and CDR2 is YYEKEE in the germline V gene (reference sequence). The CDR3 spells CASSFGTEGNGYTF. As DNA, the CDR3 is TGTGCCAGCAGCTTTGGGACAGAGGGAAATGGCTACACCTTC. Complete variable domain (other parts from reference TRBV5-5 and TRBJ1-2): DAGVTQSPTHLIKTRGQQVTLRCSPISGHKSVSWYQQVLGQGPQFIFQYYEKEERGRGNFPDRFSARQFPNYSSELNVNALLLGDSALYLCASSFGTEGNGYTFGSGTRLTVV.

The CDR3 DNA reads TGCGCCAGCAGCCAGTTCCTCACAAGGAACGGGCCCCAGCATTTT. Translating it yields CASSQFLTRNGPQHF. The J gene is TRBJ1-5, the V gene TRBV4-3; D remains unclear. In germline, CDR1 is LGHNA, CDR2 YSLEER. CDR3 length: 15 amino acids. Trimming removed 3 bases from V and 9 bases from J, with 18 bases in between.

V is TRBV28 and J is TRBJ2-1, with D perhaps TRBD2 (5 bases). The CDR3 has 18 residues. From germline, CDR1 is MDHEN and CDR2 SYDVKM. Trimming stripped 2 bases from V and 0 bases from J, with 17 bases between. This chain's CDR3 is CASSLRAGRLVSYNEQFF. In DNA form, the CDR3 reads TGTGCCAGCAGTTTAAGGGCGGGCAGGTTAGTCTCCTACAATGAGCAGTTCTTC.

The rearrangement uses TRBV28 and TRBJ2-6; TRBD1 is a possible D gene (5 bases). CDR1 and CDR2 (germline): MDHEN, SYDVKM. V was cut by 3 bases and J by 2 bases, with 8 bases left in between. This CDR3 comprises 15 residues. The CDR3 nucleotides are TGTGCCAGCAGTTTCCAGGGCGCTGGGGCCAACGTCCTGACTTTC. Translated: CASSFQGAGANVLTF.

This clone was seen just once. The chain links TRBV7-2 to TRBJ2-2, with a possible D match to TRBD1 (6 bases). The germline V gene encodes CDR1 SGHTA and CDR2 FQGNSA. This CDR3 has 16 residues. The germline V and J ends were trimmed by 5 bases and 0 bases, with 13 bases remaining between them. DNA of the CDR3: TGTGCCAGCAGCGGACAGCTTCCGTCGAACACCGGGGAGCTGTTTTTT. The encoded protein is CASSGQLPSNTGELFF.

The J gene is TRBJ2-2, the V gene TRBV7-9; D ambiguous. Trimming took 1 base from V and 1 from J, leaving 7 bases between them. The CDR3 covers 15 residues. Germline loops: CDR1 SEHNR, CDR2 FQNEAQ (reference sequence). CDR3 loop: CASSLVAVNTGELFF. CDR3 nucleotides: TGTGCCAGCAGCTTAGTGGCAGTGAACACCGGGGAGCTGTTTTTT.

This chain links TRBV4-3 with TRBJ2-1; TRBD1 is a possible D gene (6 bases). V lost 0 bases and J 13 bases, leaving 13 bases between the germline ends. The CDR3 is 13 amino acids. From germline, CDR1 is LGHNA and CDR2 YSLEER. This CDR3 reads CASSQDRNRVQFF. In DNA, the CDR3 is TGCGCCAGCAGCCAAGATAGAAACAGGGTACAGTTCTTC.

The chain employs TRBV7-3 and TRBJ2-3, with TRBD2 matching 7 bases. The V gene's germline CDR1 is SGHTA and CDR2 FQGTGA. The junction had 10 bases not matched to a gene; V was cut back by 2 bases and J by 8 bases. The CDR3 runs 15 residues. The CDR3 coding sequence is TGTGCCAGCAGCTTATCGGCGGGGGTCCTTGGTACGCAGTATTTT. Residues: CASSLSAGVLGTQYF.

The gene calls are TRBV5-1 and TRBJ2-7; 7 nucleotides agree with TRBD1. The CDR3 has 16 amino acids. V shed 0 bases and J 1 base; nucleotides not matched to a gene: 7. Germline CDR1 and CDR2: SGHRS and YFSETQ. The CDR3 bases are TGCGCCAGCAGCTTGGGACAGGGCATAGTGTCCTACGAGCAGTACTTC. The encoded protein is CASSLGQGIVSYEQYF.

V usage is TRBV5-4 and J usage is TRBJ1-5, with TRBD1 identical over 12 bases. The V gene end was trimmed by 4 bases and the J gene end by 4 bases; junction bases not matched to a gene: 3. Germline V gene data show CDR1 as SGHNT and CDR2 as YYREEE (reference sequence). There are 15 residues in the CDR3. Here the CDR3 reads CASSPGQGANQPQHF. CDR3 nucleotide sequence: TGTGCCAGCAGCCCGGGACAGGGGGCAAATCAGCCCCAGCATTTT.

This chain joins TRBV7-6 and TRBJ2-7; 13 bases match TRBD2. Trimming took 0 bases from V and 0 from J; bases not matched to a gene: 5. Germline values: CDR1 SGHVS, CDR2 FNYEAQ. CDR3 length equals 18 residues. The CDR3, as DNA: TGTGCCAGCAGCTTAGCGGGACTAGCGGGGAGAAGCTCCTACGAGCAGTACTTC. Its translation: CASSLAGLAGRSSYEQYF.

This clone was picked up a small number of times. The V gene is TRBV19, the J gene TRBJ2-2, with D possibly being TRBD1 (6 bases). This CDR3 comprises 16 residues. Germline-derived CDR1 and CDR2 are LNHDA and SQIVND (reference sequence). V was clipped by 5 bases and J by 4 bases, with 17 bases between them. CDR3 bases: TGTGCCAGTAGTCCCCTTGGACAGTCCGTCACCGGGGAGCTGTTTTTT. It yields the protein CASSPLGQSVTGELFF.

The CDR3: CASSLVADENIQYF. The CDR3 nucleotides are TGCGCCAGCAGCTTGGTCGCAGACGAAAACATTCAGTACTTC. The V call is TRBV5-1, the J call TRBJ2-4; D is unclear. The length of the CDR3 is 14 residues. The ends were cut back, 0 bases at V and 5 bases at J, with 9 bases in the middle. The germline gives CDR1 SGHRS, CDR2 YFSETQ.

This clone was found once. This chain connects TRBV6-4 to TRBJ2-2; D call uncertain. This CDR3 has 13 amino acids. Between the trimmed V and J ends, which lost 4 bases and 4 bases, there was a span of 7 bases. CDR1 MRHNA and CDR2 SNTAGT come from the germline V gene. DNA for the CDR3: TGTGCCAGCAGTGTTCACTCCACCGGGGAGCTGTTTTTT. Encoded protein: CASSVHSTGELFF.

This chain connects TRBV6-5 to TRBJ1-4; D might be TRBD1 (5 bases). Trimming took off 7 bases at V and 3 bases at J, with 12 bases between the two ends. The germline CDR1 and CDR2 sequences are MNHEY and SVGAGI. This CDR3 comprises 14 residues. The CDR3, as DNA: TGTGCCAGCACCTCACTGGGGGCTAATGAAAAACTGTTTTTT. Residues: CASTSLGANEKLFF.

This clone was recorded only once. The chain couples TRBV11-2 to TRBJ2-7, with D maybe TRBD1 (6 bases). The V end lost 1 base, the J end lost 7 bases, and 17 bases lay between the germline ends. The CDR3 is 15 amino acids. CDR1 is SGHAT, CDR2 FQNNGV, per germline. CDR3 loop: CASSLGRGTLPEQYF. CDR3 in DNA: TGTGCCAGCAGCTTAGGCAGGGGAACCCTGCCAGAGCAGTACTTC.

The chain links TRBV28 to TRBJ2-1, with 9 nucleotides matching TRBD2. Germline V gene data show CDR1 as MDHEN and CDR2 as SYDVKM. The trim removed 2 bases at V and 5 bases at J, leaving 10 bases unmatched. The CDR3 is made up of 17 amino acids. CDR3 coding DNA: TGTGCCAGCAGTTTAAGGTCTAGCGGGGTACTCCACAATGAGCAGTTCTTC. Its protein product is CASSLRSSGVLHNEQFF.